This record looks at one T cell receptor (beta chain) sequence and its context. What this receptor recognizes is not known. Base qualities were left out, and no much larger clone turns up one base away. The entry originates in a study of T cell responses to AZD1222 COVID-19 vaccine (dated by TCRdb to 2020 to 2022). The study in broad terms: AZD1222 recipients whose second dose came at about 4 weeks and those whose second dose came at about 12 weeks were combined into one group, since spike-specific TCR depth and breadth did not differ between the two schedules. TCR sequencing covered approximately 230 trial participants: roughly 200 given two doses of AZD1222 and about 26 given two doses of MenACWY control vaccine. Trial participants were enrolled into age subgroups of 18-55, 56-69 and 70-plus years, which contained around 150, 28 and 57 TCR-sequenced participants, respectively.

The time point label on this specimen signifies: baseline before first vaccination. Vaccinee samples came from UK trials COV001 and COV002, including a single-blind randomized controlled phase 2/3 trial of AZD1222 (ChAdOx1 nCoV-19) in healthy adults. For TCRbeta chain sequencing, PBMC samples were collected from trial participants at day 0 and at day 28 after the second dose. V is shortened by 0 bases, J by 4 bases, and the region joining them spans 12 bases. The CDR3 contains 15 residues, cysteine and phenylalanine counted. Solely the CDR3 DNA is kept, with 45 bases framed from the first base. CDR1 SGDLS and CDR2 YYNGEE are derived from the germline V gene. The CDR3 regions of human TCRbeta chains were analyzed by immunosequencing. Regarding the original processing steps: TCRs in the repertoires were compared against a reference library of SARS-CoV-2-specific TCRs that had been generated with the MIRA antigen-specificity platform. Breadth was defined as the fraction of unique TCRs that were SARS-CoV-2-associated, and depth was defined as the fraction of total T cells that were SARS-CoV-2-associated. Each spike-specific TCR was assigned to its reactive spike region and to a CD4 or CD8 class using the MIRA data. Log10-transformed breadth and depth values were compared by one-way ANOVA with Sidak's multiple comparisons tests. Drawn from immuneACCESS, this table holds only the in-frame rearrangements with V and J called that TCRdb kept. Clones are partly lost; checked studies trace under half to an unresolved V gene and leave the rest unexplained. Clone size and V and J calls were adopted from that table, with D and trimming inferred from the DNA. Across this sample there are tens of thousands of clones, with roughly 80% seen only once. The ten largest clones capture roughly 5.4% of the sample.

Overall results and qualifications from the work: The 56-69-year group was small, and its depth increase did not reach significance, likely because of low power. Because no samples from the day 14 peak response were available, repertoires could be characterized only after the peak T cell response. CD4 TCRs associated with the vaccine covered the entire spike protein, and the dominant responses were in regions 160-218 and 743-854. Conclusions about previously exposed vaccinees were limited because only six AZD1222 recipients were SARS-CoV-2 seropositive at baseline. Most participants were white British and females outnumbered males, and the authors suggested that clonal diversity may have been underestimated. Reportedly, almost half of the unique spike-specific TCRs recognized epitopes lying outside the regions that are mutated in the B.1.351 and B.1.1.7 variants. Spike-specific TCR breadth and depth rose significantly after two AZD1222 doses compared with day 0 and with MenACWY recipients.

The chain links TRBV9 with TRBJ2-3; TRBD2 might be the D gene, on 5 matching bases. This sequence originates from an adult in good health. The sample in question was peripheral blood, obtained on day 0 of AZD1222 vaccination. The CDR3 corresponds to CASSVAFSVADTQYF. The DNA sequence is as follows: TGTGCCAGCAGCGTAGCTTTTAGCGTTGCAGATACGCAGTATTTT.